Each of the 31 T cell receptor beta chains below was sequenced from the same sample in a study of T cell responses to AZD1222 COVID-19 vaccine. Using immunoSEQ multiplex PCR, the repertoire was profiled, and TCRdb retains in-frame clones only, with some absent. The sample has 67,000 or so clones, roughly 84% seen once. The sequenced sample was peripheral blood, obtained on day 0 of AZD1222 vaccination. All receptors come from an adult in good health.

This clone turned up a few times. The J gene is TRBJ1-4, the V gene TRBV29-1; TRBD1 agrees at 9 bases. This CDR3 comprises 12 residues. Germline CDR1 and CDR2: SQVTM and ANQGSEA. The V gene end was trimmed by 4 bases and the J gene end by 7 bases; junction bases not matched to a gene: 1. In DNA form, the CDR3 reads TGCAGCGTTGGACAGGGGGGTGAAAAACTGTTTTTT. Protein product: CSVGQGGEKLFF.

V is TRBV5-6 and J is TRBJ2-5; perhaps TRBD1 as D (5 bases). V lost 1 base, J lost 1 base, and 11 bases lay in between. The V gene's germline CDR1 is SGHDT and CDR2 YYEEEE. The CDR3 length is 15 residues. DNA of the CDR3: TGTGCCAGCAGCTTGTTCAGGGCACCCCAAGAGACCCAGTACTTC. This sequence encodes CASSLFRAPQETQYF.

The chain joins TRBV18 to TRBJ2-1; D is undetermined. CDR1 is KGHSH and CDR2 is LQKENI in the germline V gene. The CDR3 is 15 amino acids. The ends were cut back, 2 bases at V and 10 bases at J, with 18 bases in the middle. This CDR3 reads CASSPGSSGPREQFF. The DNA for the CDR3 is TGTGCCAGCTCACCAGGCAGCTCCGGACCACGGGAGCAGTTCTTC.

The V and J genes are TRBV28 and TRBJ1-2; the D gene is possibly TRBD1 (5 bases). This CDR3 spans 12 amino acids. The germline V and J ends were trimmed by 7 bases and 6 bases, with 12 bases remaining between them. Per germline, CDR1 MDHEN and CDR2 SYDVKM. The CDR3: CASTVLGDGYTF. CDR3 nucleotides: TGTGCCAGCACCGTGTTAGGGGATGGCTACACCTTC.

The chain recombines TRBV28 with TRBJ1-2; TRBD1 matches at 8 bases. Trimming cost V 6 bases and J 2 bases; bases outside gene matches: 5. The germline V gene encodes CDR1 MDHEN and CDR2 SYDVKM. This CDR3 contains 14 residues. CDR3 nucleotide sequence: TGTGCCAGCAGCAGAGGACAGGGCAACTATGGCTACACCTTC. Translated: CASSRGQGNYGYTF.

V gene TRBV3-1 (or the pseudogene TRBV3-2) combines with J gene TRBJ1-3; D unclear. Germline CDR1 LGHDT, CDR2 YNNKEL (reference sequence). The CDR3 covers 14 residues. The ends were cut back, 0 bases at V and 5 bases at J, with 8 bases in the middle. CDR3 nucleotides: TGTGCCAGCAGCCAAGAAGCCGTTAGAAACACCATATATTTT. Translated: CASSQEAVRNTIYF.

This chain links TRBV10-3 with TRBJ1-2, with no clear D. The germline V gene encodes CDR1 ENHRY and CDR2 SYGVKD. V was shortened by 2 bases and J by 1 base, with 8 bases between the two germline ends. The CDR3 extends over 14 amino acids. The CDR3: CAISEEAYNYGYTF. The CDR3 coding sequence is TGTGCCATCAGTGAGGAAGCCTATAACTATGGCTACACCTTC.

In regard to this clone: Other DNA variants within this sample encode the same CDR3. The chain recombines TRBV9 with TRBJ1-2; 8 bases agree with TRBD1. Trimming removed 3 bases from V and 8 bases from J; junction bases left unmatched: 6. CDR1 is SGDLS, CDR2 YYNGEE, per germline. The CDR3 sequence is 13 residues long. This CDR3 reads CASSADRGWGYTF. CDR3 nucleotides: TGTGCCAGCAGCGCCGACAGGGGTTGGGGCTACACCTTC. The entire variable domain, with the rest obtained from reference TRBV9 and TRBJ1-2, is as follows: DSGVTQTPKHLITATGQRVTLRCSPRSGDLSVYWYQQSLDQGLQFLIQYYNGEERAKGNILERFSAQQFPDLHSELNLSSLELGDSALYFCASSADRGWGYTFGSGTRLTVV.

The chain joins TRBV5-4 to TRBJ2-1; D is unresolved. Looked up from germline, CDR1 is SGHNT and CDR2 is YYREEE (reference sequence). With 4 bases removed from V and 8 bases from J, the gap between germline ends came to 13 bases. This CDR3 has 13 residues. CDR3 region: CASSRTGSDEQFF. The CDR3, as DNA: TGTGCCAGCAGCAGGACCGGTTCTGATGAGCAGTTCTTC. Using reference TRBV5-4 and TRBJ2-1 for the parts outside the CDR3, the full variable domain is ETGVTQSPTHLIKTRGQQVTLRCSSQSGHNTVSWYQQALGQGPQFIFQYYREEENGRGNFPPRFSGLQFPNYSSELNVNALELDDSALYLCASSRTGSDEQFFGPGTRLTVL.

V usage is TRBV18 and J usage is TRBJ1-1, with a tentative D call TRBD1 (6 bases). There are 14 residues in the CDR3. The V end was cut by 8 bases, the J end by 5 bases, with 18 bases between. Germline loops: CDR1 KGHSH, CDR2 LQKENI. DNA of the CDR3: TGTGCCAGCCGAACACAGGGACTAAGGACTGAAGCTTTCTTT. Protein product: CASRTQGLRTEAFF.

The V and J genes are TRBV7-3 and TRBJ2-1, with 10 bases aligning to TRBD2. The CDR3 length is 15 residues. CDR1 and CDR2 (germline): SGHTA, FQGTGA. Trimming cost V 4 bases and J 6 bases; bases outside gene matches: 6. The CDR3, as DNA: TGTGCCAGCAGCTCCCAGCGGGGGGGCATCAATGAGCAGTTCTTC. Its translation is CASSSQRGGINEQFF.

The rearrangement uses TRBV5-4 and TRBJ2-5; TRBD2 aligns across 8 bases. V gave up 1 base and J gave up 5 bases; unmatched junction bases: 7. Germline CDR1 reads SGHNT; CDR2 reads YYREEE (reference sequence). This CDR3 has 15 residues. CDR3 region: CASSLPSGGWETQYF. DNA of the CDR3: TGTGCCAGCAGCTTGCCCTCGGGGGGGTGGGAGACCCAGTACTTC.

CDR3 sequence: CASRPPGGGQPQHF. CDR3 coding DNA: TGTGCCAGTAGACCTCCAGGCGGAGGTCAGCCCCAGCATTTT. The chain carries TRBV19 and TRBJ1-5; D remains ambiguous. CDR3 length: 14 amino acids. V dropped 6 bases and J dropped 6 bases, with 15 bases sitting between them. In germline, CDR1 is LNHDA, CDR2 SQIVND (reference sequence).

This chain connects TRBV27 to TRBJ1-3; no firm D call. Trimming left V 7 bases short and J 1 base short, with 14 bases between. The CDR3 is 15 amino acids. Germline CDR1 and CDR2: MNHEY and SMNVEV (reference sequence). For the CDR3, the DNA is TGTGCCAGCATGCCATGGGGTGGGTCTGGAAACACCATATATTTT. It is translated as CASMPWGGSGNTIYF.

V gene TRBV19 combines with J gene TRBJ1-6; D not resolved. The CDR3 covers 14 residues. The V and J ends lost 3 bases and 9 bases respectively, with 12 bases between them. Germline values: CDR1 LNHDA, CDR2 SQIVND (reference sequence). The CDR3 loop reads CASSMTGWGSPLHF. The CDR3 DNA sequence: TGTGCCAGTAGTATGACGGGCTGGGGTTCACCCCTCCACTTT.

This chain uses TRBV9 with TRBJ1-6; D unclear. The CDR3 sequence is 13 residues long. Germline V lookup: CDR1 SGDLS, CDR2 YYNGEE. Trimming removed 0 bases at V and 9 bases at J, with 7 bases between. Here the CDR3 DNA reads TGTGCCAGCAGCGTAGAATTCAGTTCACCCCTCCACTTT. It encodes CASSVEFSSPLHF.

The chain has TRBV29-1 and TRBJ1-3, with D perhaps matching TRBD1 (6 bases). V was pared by 7 bases and J by 5 bases, with 21 bases between. Germline CDR1 SQVTM, CDR2 ANQGSEA. The CDR3 runs to 15 residues. CDR3 sequence reads: CSGTRDTGGRNTIYF. The CDR3, as DNA: TGCAGCGGAACCCGGGACACCGGAGGGCGAAACACCATATATTTT.

The chain uses TRBV28 and TRBJ2-7; no clear D. Germline loops: CDR1 MDHEN, CDR2 SYDVKM. The CDR3 runs 13 residues. Trimming shortened V by 6 bases and J by 0 bases, and 9 bases separated the two germline ends. The CDR3 spells CASRLPSSYEQYF. CDR3 in DNA: TGTGCCAGCAGACTGCCGAGCTCCTACGAGCAGTACTTC.

The V and J genes are TRBV6-2 or TRBV6-3 and TRBJ2-1; 8 nucleotides match TRBD2. Germline V gene lookup returns CDR1 MNHEY and CDR2 SVGEGT. V lost 0 bases to trimming and J lost 6 bases; unmatched junction nucleotides: 10. This CDR3 contains 17 residues. CDR3 protein: CASSYSIAGTLSNEQFF. The CDR3, as DNA: TGTGCCAGCAGTTACTCGATAGCGGGGACTCTCTCCAATGAGCAGTTCTTC.

The chain employs TRBV2 and TRBJ2-3; D remains unclear. This CDR3 contains 15 residues. Per the germline V gene, CDR1 is SNHLY and CDR2 is FYNNEI. Trimming pared 8 bases from V and 1 base from J, leaving 16 bases between. The CDR3 bases are TGTGCCAGCGATGGGGTCAACCTACGCACAGATACGCAGTATTTT. It yields the protein CASDGVNLRTDTQYF.

The chain recombines TRBV6-5 with TRBJ1-1; D uncertain. The CDR3 runs to 15 residues. The germline V and J ends were trimmed by 2 bases and 1 base, with 11 bases remaining between them. The germline V gene encodes CDR1 MNHEY and CDR2 SVGAGI. DNA of the CDR3: TGTGCCAGCAGTTACGGCGGTTGGGGGAACACTGAAGCTTTCTTT. Encoded protein: CASSYGGWGNTEAFF.

This clone appeared once. V gene TRBV28 combines with J gene TRBJ1-1; D is ambiguous. This CDR3 is built from 13 residues. V was cut by 1 base and J by 6 bases, with 9 bases left in between. Germline V gives CDR1 MDHEN, CDR2 SYDVKM. The CDR3 coding sequence is TGTGCCAGCAGTTTATCGGATGTTTCTGAAGCTTTCTTT. It specifies CASSLSDVSEAFF.

This clone was seen a handful of times. The rearrangement links TRBV6-6 to TRBJ1-5; D is possibly TRBD1 (5 bases). CDR3 size: 11 residues. CDR1 and CDR2 from the germline V gene are MNHNY and SVGAGI (reference sequence). V was trimmed by 7 bases and J by 5 bases, leaving 6 bases between them. The CDR3 DNA reads TGTGCCAGCATGGGGGATCAGCCCCAGCATTTT. This sequence encodes CASMGDQPQHF.

The chain combines TRBV5-1 with TRBJ1-2; TRBD1 aligns across 9 bases. CDR1 SGHRS and CDR2 YFSETQ come from the germline V gene. V lost 3 bases, J lost 3 bases, and 3 bases stayed unmatched. The CDR3 sequence is 14 residues long. The CDR3 sequence: CASSSDRGHYGYTF. The CDR3 coding sequence is TGCGCCAGCAGCTCGGACAGGGGACACTATGGCTACACCTTC.

The V and J genes are TRBV19 and TRBJ1-1; D gene uncertain. V was cut by 10 bases and J by 10 bases, with 7 bases left in between. Germline V gene sequence: CDR1 LNHDA, CDR2 SQIVND (reference sequence). The CDR3 is 8 residues long. CDR3 bases: TGTGCCACAAAAACAGCTTTCTTT. Protein: CATKTAFF.

The rearrangement links TRBV11-2 to TRBJ2-7; D is uncertain. Germline V CDR1 and CDR2: SGHAT, FQNNGV. This CDR3 has 19 residues. Trimming pared 1 base from V and 0 bases from J, leaving 22 bases between. The CDR3 here is CASSLGSGKTDPNSYEQYF. CDR3 in DNA: TGTGCCAGCAGCTTAGGGTCGGGTAAAACAGACCCTAACTCCTACGAGCAGTACTTC.

V and J are TRBV20-1 and TRBJ2-3; D perhaps matches TRBD1 (5 bases). The CDR3 length is 10 residues. Germline CDR1 reads DFQATT; CDR2 reads SNEGSKA (reference sequence). The CDR3: CSALGPRAYF. The CDR3 region has the DNA TGCAGCGCCCTGGGGCCCCGAGCGTATTTT.

The chain recombines TRBV2 with TRBJ1-1; D unclear. The CDR3 consists of 13 residues. Germline loops: CDR1 SNHLY, CDR2 FYNNEI. Trimming left V 2 bases short and J 5 bases short, with 9 bases between. CDR3 sequence: CASSEQRRTEAFF. Written as DNA, the CDR3 is TGTGCCAGCAGTGAACAGAGGCGGACTGAAGCTTTCTTT.

The rearrangement links TRBV18 to TRBJ1-2, with no clear D. V was pared by 1 base and J by 5 bases, with 5 bases between. CDR3 length: 12 residues. CDR1 is KGHSH and CDR2 is LQKENI in the germline V gene. The CDR3 DNA follows: TGTGCCAGCTCACCACGGAGTTATGGCTACACCTTC. Encoded protein: CASSPRSYGYTF.

This chain links TRBV19 with TRBJ2-5, with 8 positions matching TRBD2. V lost 3 bases and J lost 0; bases outside the gene matches: 9. The CDR3 spans 17 residues. The V gene's germline CDR1 is LNHDA and CDR2 SQIVND (reference sequence). Written as DNA, the CDR3 is TGTGCCAGTAGTATGGGGGAACTAGCGGATTACCAAGAGACCCAGTACTTC. Its translation: CASSMGELADYQETQYF.

This chain links TRBV5-1 with TRBJ2-1; possibly TRBD1 or TRBD2 for D (5 bases each). CDR1 is SGHRS and CDR2 is YFSETQ in the germline V gene. There are 17 residues in the CDR3. V was cut by 4 bases and J by 0 bases, with 17 bases left in between. CDR3 loop: CASSPNSGTASYNEQFF. DNA for the CDR3: TGCGCCAGCAGCCCTAACTCCGGGACCGCCTCCTACAATGAGCAGTTCTTC.